This paragraph covers one TCR beta chain sequence. The CDR3 covers 13 residues. Per germline, CDR1 WSHSY and CDR2 SAAADI. The V end was cut by 6 bases, the J end by 0 bases, with 6 bases between. Original processing notes: Amplifying reference gene primers gave estimates of nucleated cell counts. Sequencing used immunoSEQ multiplex PCR; TCRdb keeps in-frame clones, though not all of them. The V and J calls and clone size were taken over from that table, and D and trimming were inferred from the DNA. The table shows 150,000 to 200,000 clones, with roughly 80% occurring only once. This sample was taken from a study of blood T cell repertoires in COVID-19.

The source of this sequence is a woman aged 40 to 50 with acute COVID-19. The sample taken for sequencing was PBMCs or T cells enriched from blood (not recorded which). The rearrangement joins TRBV10-2 to TRBJ1-3, with TRBD1 as a possible D gene (6 bases). The CDR3 DNA is TGCGCCAGCAGGGACAGCTCTGGAAACACCATATATTTT. Amino acids: CASRDSSGNTIYF.